This T cell receptor beta chain was identified in a study of blood T cell repertoires in COVID-19. Study-level background: The samples span acute and convalescent COVID-19 from the United States, Italy and Spain. From T cells, B-cell-depleted T cells, or PBMCs came the material, which was cDNA or gDNA.

Study processing details: From reference gene primer amplification, estimates of nucleated cell counts were derived. Generated by immunoSEQ multiplex PCR, the TCRdb table keeps only in-frame clones and is missing some. V and J calls and clone size are copied from that table; D and trimming were computed from the DNA. The sample lists around 140,000 clones; roughly 86% were seen once. Sequencing used peripheral blood. The TCR originated in a woman in her 50s with acute or convalescent COVID-19.

CDR3 DNA sequence: TGTGCCACCAGCAGCCAGGGGGGAATTGCTTTCTTT. This encodes CATSSQGGIAFF. The V call is TRBV15, the J call TRBJ1-1, with 7 bases that match TRBD1. Per germline, CDR1 LNHNV and CDR2 YYDKDF (reference sequence). This CDR3 is 12 amino acids long. V lost 3 bases, J lost 11 bases, and 6 bases stayed unmatched.